The 14 T cell receptor beta chains listed next were all sequenced from one sample in a study of cytomegalovirus exposure and HLA in healthy donors. PCR involved 60 Vbeta and 13 Jbeta primers. Repertoires were generated with immunoSEQ multiplex PCR, while TCRdb's copy carries only in-frame clones and drops some. The sample comprises under 200,000 clones, about 80% of which are singletons, and 9.7% rests with the top ten. The sequencing sample was made of PBMCs. These receptors were obtained from a man younger than 35 in good health and CMV-seropositive.

V gene TRBV5-1 combines with J gene TRBJ2-1; 8 nucleotides line up with TRBD2. CDR3 length: 14 residues. With 4 bases clipped from V and 6 bases from J, the junction kept 6 bases outside the gene matches. The germline CDR1 and CDR2 sequences are SGHRS and YFSETQ. This chain's CDR3 is CASSVGTRANEQFF. CDR3 DNA: TGCGCCAGCAGCGTGGGGACTAGAGCCAATGAGCAGTTCTTC.

Only a few counts were recorded for this clone. The rearrangement joins TRBV4-3 to TRBJ2-1; TRBD2 matches at 8 bases. With V trimmed by 0 bases and J by 2 bases, 3 bases remained unmatched. Germline values: CDR1 LGHNA, CDR2 YSLEER. The CDR3 extends over 16 amino acids. The CDR3 here is CASSQDSGNPYNEQFF. The CDR3 DNA sequence: TGCGCCAGCAGCCAAGATAGCGGGAATCCCTACAATGAGCAGTTCTTC.

This chain connects TRBV15 to TRBJ2-5, with a tentative D call TRBD2 (6 bases). Germline CDR1 LNHNV, CDR2 YYDKDF (reference sequence). Trimming removed 1 base at V and 2 bases at J, with 8 bases between. The CDR3 contains 14 residues. The CDR3, as DNA: TGTGCCACCAGCAGAGGCGGGAAGCAAGAGACCCAGTACTTC. As protein: CATSRGGKQETQYF. Filled out from reference TRBV15 and TRBJ2-5, the complete variable domain reads DAMVIQNPRYQVTQFGKPVTLSCSQTLNHNVMYWYQQKSSQAPKLLFHYYDKDFNNEADTPDNFQSRRPNTSFCFLDIRSPGLGDTAMYLCATSRGGKQETQYFGPGTRLLVL.

The J gene is TRBJ1-1, the V gene TRBV7-9; D gene uncertain. V lost 3 bases, J lost 0 bases, and 11 bases lay in between. CDR3 length: 15 amino acids. In germline, CDR1 is SEHNR, CDR2 FQNEAQ (reference sequence). The chain's CDR3 is CASSFGGSLNTEAFF. The DNA for the CDR3 is TGTGCCAGCAGCTTTGGAGGGTCCTTGAACACTGAAGCTTTCTTT.

This sequence joins TRBV5-1 and TRBJ2-7, with 7 bases identical to TRBD1. Looked up from germline, CDR1 is SGHRS and CDR2 is YFSETQ. This CDR3 contains 17 residues. The J segment lost 3 bases and the V segment lost 0 bases, leaving 12 bases of the junction unmatched. The CDR3 region has the DNA TGCGCCAGCAGCTTGGGTCCGGGACAGTTTTCCGACTACGAGCAGTACTTC. Encoded protein: CASSLGPGQFSDYEQYF.

This chain links TRBV15 with TRBJ2-3; maybe TRBD2 (5 bases). Germline loops: CDR1 LNHNV, CDR2 YYDKDF (reference sequence). V shed 0 bases and J shed 0 bases, with 10 bases lying between them. The CDR3 consists of 16 residues. Here the CDR3 reads CATSRDSDFSTDTQYF. The CDR3 bases are TGTGCCACCAGCAGAGATTCGGACTTTAGCACAGATACGCAGTATTTT.

The rearrangement joins TRBV28 to TRBJ1-2, with a tentative D call TRBD1 (5 bases). CDR3 length equals 13 residues. Germline-derived CDR1 and CDR2 are MDHEN and SYDVKM. Trimming took off 2 bases at V and 6 bases at J, with 10 bases between the two ends. This CDR3 is CASSLAGNDGYTF. As DNA, the CDR3 is TGTGCCAGCAGTTTAGCAGGGAACGATGGCTACACCTTC.

The chain employs TRBV7-8 and TRBJ1-6, with 9 nucleotides matching TRBD1. The V gene end was trimmed by 0 bases and the J gene end by 11 bases; junction bases not matched to a gene: 8. Germline loops: CDR1 SGHVS, CDR2 FQNEAQ. This CDR3 has 16 residues. The CDR3 nucleotides are TGTGCCAGCAGCTTAGCGGGGGGGACAGGGTTTACACCCCTCCACTTT. Translation: CASSLAGGTGFTPLHF.

This clone was observed a few times. The chain recombines TRBV6-5 with TRBJ2-1; 14 bases map to TRBD2. The CDR3 is made up of 15 amino acids. Germline V lookup: CDR1 MNHEY, CDR2 SVGAGI. J was trimmed by 6 bases and V by 5 bases; bases with no gene match: 3. The DNA for the CDR3 is TGTGCCAGCAGTCTGGGACTAGCGGGAGCCAATGAGCAGTTCTTC. As protein: CASSLGLAGANEQFF.

This chain links TRBV15 with TRBJ1-2, with 7 nucleotides matching TRBD1. This CDR3 has 16 residues. V was pared by 4 bases and J by 3 bases, with 11 bases of the junction left unmatched. Per germline, CDR1 LNHNV and CDR2 YYDKDF (reference sequence). CDR3 nucleotides: TGTGCCACCAGCAATACAGGGGCCCGATCGCACTATGGCTACACCTTC. This gives the protein CATSNTGARSHYGYTF.

This clone is a singleton in its sample. The chain uses TRBV7-2 and TRBJ2-3; 9 bases map to TRBD2. Germline trimming cut 5 bases from V and 3 bases from J; bases unmatched to any gene: 9. This CDR3 spans 16 amino acids. Per germline, CDR1 SGHTA and CDR2 FQGNSA. CDR3 residues: CASSPWGGRGTDTQYF. CDR3 sequence (DNA): TGTGCCAGCAGCCCCTGGGGCGGGAGGGGGACAGATACGCAGTATTTT.

In this sample, this clone turned up a few times. V is TRBV27 and J is TRBJ2-7; TRBD1 matches at 8 bases. V lost 3 bases and J lost 7; bases outside the gene matches: 8. CDR1 and CDR2 (germline): MNHEY, SMNVEV (reference sequence). There are 14 residues in the CDR3. This chain's CDR3 is CASSFARGQGEQYF. CDR3 DNA sequence: TGTGCCAGCAGTTTCGCCAGGGGGCAGGGGGAGCAGTACTTC.

The chain recombines TRBV5-1 with TRBJ1-6; D is perhaps TRBD1 (5 bases). The germline V and J ends were trimmed by 4 bases and 8 bases, with 13 bases remaining between them. Germline values: CDR1 SGHRS, CDR2 YFSETQ. This CDR3 region has 14 residues. CDR3 sequence (DNA): TGCGCCAGCAGCCCAGGAGGGGTGGATTCACCCCTCCACTTT. Its translation: CASSPGGVDSPLHF.

The CDR3 nucleotides are TGTGCCTGGAGTTGGGGGACAGGGGGATCACCCCTCCACTTT. It translates to CAWSWGTGGSPLHF. The chain joins TRBV30 to TRBJ1-6; the match to TRBD1 covers 11 bases. This CDR3 comprises 14 residues. Germline CDR1 reads GTSNPN; CDR2 reads SVGIG (reference sequence). Germline trimming cut 2 bases from V and 10 bases from J; bases unmatched to any gene: 4.